This TCR beta chain emerged from a study of T cell responses to AZD1222 COVID-19 vaccine. General study findings and limits: Spike-wide vaccine-associated CD4 TCRs dominated at 160-218 and 743-854. Scientists sampled the repertoires only once the peak T cell response had passed.

Germline loops: CDR1 SNHLY, CDR2 FYNNEI. The CDR3 consists of 14 residues. V dropped 2 bases and J dropped 5 bases, with 13 bases sitting between them. As concerns this clone: The antigen remains unidentified.

Measured with immunoSEQ multiplex PCR; TCRdb has only the in-frame clones, and not every one. The table has 120,000 to 150,000 clones, about 88% seen once; the top ten hold approximately 3%. The chain uses TRBV2 and TRBJ2-7; D tentatively fits TRBD1 or TRBD2 (5 bases each). The specimen was peripheral blood, collected 28 days after the second AZD1222 dose. This clonotype originated in an adult who received the AZD1222 COVID-19 vaccine. CDR3 sequence (DNA): TGTGCCAGCAGTGAACAGGGCGGAGGTGACGAGCAGTACTTC. As protein: CASSEQGGGDEQYF.